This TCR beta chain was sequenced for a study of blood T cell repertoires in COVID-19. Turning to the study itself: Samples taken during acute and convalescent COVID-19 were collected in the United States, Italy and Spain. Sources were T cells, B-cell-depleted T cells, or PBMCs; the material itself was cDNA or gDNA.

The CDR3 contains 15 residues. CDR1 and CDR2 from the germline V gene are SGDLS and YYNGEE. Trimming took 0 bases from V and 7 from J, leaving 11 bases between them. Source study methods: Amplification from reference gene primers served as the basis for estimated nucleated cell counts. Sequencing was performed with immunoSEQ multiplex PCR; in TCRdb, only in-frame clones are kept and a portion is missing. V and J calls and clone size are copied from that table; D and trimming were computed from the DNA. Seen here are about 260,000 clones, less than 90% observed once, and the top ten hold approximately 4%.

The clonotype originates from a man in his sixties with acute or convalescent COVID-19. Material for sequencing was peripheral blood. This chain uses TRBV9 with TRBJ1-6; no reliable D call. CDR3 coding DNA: TGTGCCAGCAGCGTAGGGGAGATCTTGAATTCACCCCTCCACTTT. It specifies CASSVGEILNSPLHF.